This T cell receptor beta chain comes out of a study of blood T cell repertoires in COVID-19. About the study: Material from acute and convalescent COVID-19 was sourced from the United States, Italy and Spain. The analysed material was cDNA or gDNA that came from T cells, B-cell-depleted T cells, or PBMCs.

Authors' processing steps: Quantification of nucleated cells was approximated via reference gene primer amplification. This table comes from immunoSEQ multiplex PCR, and its TCRdb copy is limited to in-frame clones, with some not included. V, J and clone size were drawn from that table, and D and trimming were deduced from the DNA. The sample carries tens of thousands of clones, around 70% recorded once. The CDR3 has 15 amino acids. The germline gives CDR1 LNHDA, CDR2 SQIVND (reference sequence). The V segment lost 5 bases and the J segment 1 base; nucleotides outside the gene matches: 3. This clonotype originated in a woman in her 70s with acute or convalescent COVID-19. Material for sequencing was peripheral blood. The chain couples TRBV19 to TRBJ1-2; 11 bases align to TRBD1. Here the CDR3 reads CASSAGTGGNYGYTF. The CDR3 DNA is TGTGCCAGTAGTGCTGGGACAGGGGGTAACTATGGCTACACCTTC.